This TCR beta chain was profiled in a study of T cell changes during pregnancy in multiple sclerosis. The CDR3 totals 15 residues. V dropped 1 base and J dropped 0; count of bases not matched to a gene: 2. Germline-derived CDR1 and CDR2 are SGHTA and FQGNSA. Clones were read by immunoSEQ multiplex PCR, and TCRdb kept only the in-frame ones, dropping some. This sample has some 94,000 clones, with about 91% found just once. This sequence was found in a female donor in good health, enrolled as a control in a pregnancy study. The material was peripheral blood, obtained in the first trimester of pregnancy. V and J are TRBV7-2 and TRBJ1-2, with 7 bases aligning to TRBD1. The CDR3 nucleotides read TGTGCCAGCAGCTTAGTAGGGGGCACTAACTATGGCTACACCTTC. It codes for CASSLVGGTNYGYTF.